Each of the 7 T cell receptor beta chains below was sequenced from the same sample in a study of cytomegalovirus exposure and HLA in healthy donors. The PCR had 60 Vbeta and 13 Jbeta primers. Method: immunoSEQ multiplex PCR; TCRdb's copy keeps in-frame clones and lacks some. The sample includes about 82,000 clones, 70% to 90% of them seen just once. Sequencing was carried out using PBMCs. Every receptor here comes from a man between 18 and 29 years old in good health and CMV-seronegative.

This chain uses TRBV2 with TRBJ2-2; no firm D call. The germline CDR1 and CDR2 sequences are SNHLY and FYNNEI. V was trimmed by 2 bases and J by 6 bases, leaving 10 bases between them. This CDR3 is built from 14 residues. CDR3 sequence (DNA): TGTGCCAGCAGTGAACGGTCACTCGCCGGGGAGCTGTTTTTT. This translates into CASSERSLAGELFF.

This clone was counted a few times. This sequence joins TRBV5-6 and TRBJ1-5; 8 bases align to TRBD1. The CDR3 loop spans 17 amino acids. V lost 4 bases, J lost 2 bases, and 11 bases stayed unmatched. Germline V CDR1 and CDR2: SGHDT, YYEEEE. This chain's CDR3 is CASSVTQGAFRNQPQHF. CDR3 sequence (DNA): TGTGCCAGCAGCGTGACCCAGGGGGCATTTCGCAATCAGCCCCAGCATTTT.

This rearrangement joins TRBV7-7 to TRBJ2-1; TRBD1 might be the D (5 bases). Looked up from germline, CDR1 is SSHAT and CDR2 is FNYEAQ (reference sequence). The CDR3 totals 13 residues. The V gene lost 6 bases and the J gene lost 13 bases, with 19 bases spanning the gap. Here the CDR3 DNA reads TGTGCCAGCAGTTATCTTGACAGTGGTTATCAGTTCTTC. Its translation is CASSYLDSGYQFF.

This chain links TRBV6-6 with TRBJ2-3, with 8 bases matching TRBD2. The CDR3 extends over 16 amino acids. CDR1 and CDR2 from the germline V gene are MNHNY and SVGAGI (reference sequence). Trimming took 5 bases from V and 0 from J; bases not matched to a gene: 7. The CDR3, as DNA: TGTGCCAGCAGTCCCAAAGCGGGAGTGAGCACAGATACGCAGTATTTT. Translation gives CASSPKAGVSTDTQYF.

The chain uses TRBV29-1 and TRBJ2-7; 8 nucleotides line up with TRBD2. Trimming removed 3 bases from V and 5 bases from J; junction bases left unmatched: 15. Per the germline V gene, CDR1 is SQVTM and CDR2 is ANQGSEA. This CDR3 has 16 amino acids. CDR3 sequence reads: CSVEGFGSGSHNEQYF. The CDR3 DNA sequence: TGCAGCGTTGAGGGATTCGGGAGCGGGAGTCACAACGAGCAGTACTTC.

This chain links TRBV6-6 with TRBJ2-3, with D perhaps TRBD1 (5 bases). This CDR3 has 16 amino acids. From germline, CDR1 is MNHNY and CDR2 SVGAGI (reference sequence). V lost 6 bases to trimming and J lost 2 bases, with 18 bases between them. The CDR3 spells CASSDRRNKVTDTQYF. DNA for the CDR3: TGTGCCAGCAGCGACAGACGGAATAAAGTCACAGATACGCAGTATTTT.

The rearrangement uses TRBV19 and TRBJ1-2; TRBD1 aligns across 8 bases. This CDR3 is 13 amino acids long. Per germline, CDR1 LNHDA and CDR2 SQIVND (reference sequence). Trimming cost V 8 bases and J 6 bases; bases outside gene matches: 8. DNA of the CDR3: TGTGCCAGTGCAACGGACAGGGAGGATGGCTACACCTTC. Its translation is CASATDREDGYTF.